This section outlines one TCR beta chain sequence together with its context. The CDR3 consists of 15 residues. Germline CDR1 and CDR2: SGHTA and FQGNSA. Trimming stripped 3 bases from V and 8 bases from J, with 19 bases between. The sample originates from a study of blood T cell repertoires in COVID-19. Across the whole study: Acute and convalescent COVID-19 specimens originated in the United States, Italy and Spain.

In the source study's methods: Using reference gene primer amplification, nucleated cell counts were estimated. Profiled with immunoSEQ multiplex PCR; TCRdb holds only in-frame clones, not every one. The V and J calls and clone size come from that table; D and trimming were worked out from the DNA. The data show 210,000 or so clones, with approximately 87% seen just once and over 2% held by the top ten. The sequenced sample was peripheral blood. The TCR comes from a woman aged 45 to 65 with acute or convalescent COVID-19. The chain employs TRBV7-2 and TRBJ1-2, with D possibly being TRBD1 (6 bases). CDR3 in amino acids: CASSFSWGGPSGYTF. CDR3 nucleotides: TGTGCCAGCAGCTTCTCTTGGGGGGGGCCCTCCGGCTACACCTTC.